The source of this TCR beta chain is a study of blood T cells in healthy people across ages. A J-beta primer mix and a sample-barcoded 5' primer were used in a second PCR of about 7 to 12 cycles. MiXCR, run by TCRdb on the 5' RACE reads, gives a single entry per CDR3 protein. The table includes around 1,000,000 distinct CDR3 sequences, around 27% detected once. This clonotype was seen a handful of times. In germline, CDR1 is SGDLS, CDR2 YYNGEE. CDR3 size: 13 residues. Trimming stripped 1 base from V and 7 bases from J, with 9 bases between. Another study also made use of these data, one on T cells of mothers and their children.

This chain connects TRBV9 to TRBJ2-1; D not certain. This sequence originates from a girl aged 2 to 10 in good health. Sequences were obtained from blood. The CDR3 sequence: CASSVTDPNEQFF. In DNA, the CDR3 is TGTGCCAGCAGCGTAACAGACCCGAATGAGCAGTTCTTC.